This is a list of T cell receptor beta chains from one sample in a study of OX40 agonist ivuxolimab in advanced cancers. The assay was immunoSEQ multiplex PCR, and TCRdb's table has in-frame clones only and misses some. Of 95,000 to 100,000 clones in the sample, around 92% were seen once. Source: CD4+ or CD8+ T cells sorted from blood, taken in a trial of the OX40 agonist ivuxolimab. The receptor set was obtained from an adult with an advanced solid tumor such as melanoma, head and neck, liver or kidney cancer. The CDR3 runs from the conserved cysteine through the conserved F or W. Fields, in order: CDR3 DNA, CDR3 protein, J gene, D gene, V gene, clone size. D genes are given only for firm matches. The size entry is marked missing in some rows and otherwise reads once, few, many or a size class.

TGTGCCAGCAGCTTGGTAGATTCGGATACGCAGTATTTT | CASSLVDSDTQYF | TRBJ2-3 | NA | TRBV5-5 | NA
TGCGCCAGCAGCTTGTTTCCCGGCGGGGGGGCCTCAGATACGCAGTATTTT | CASSLFPGGGASDTQYF | TRBJ2-3 | TRBD2 | TRBV5-1 | NA
TGTGCCAGCAGTGAATATCGGTCAGGGGAGACCGGGGAGCTGTTTTTT | CASSEYRSGETGELFF | TRBJ2-2 | NA | TRBV25-1 | NA
TGTGCCAGCAGCGTCAGGGATATAAACATTCAGTACTTC | CASSVRDINIQYF | TRBJ2-4 | NA | TRBV7-2 | NA
TGTGCCAGCAGTTACTCTCACCTAAGCCAGCCCCAGCATTTT | CASSYSHLSQPQHF | TRBJ1-5 | NA | TRBV6-5 | once
TGTGCCAGCAGTGAAGCCTCCAGGGACACTGAAGCTTTCTTT | CASSEASRDTEAFF | TRBJ1-1 | NA | TRBV2 | NA
TGTGCCAGCAGTACTAGCGGGAGGGCCAAGAATGAGCAGTTCTTC | CASSTSGRAKNEQFF | TRBJ2-1 | TRBD2 | TRBV6-5 | NA
TGTGCCAGTAGTCCCCGGACAGGGAGTTGGCCAGATACGCAGTATTTT | CASSPRTGSWPDTQYF | TRBJ2-3 | TRBD1 | TRBV19 | NA
TGTGCCACCTTTCGTGGGGGCCCTGGAAACACCATATATTTT | CATFRGGPGNTIYF | TRBJ1-3 | NA | TRBV6-5 | NA
TGTGCCAGCTCACCGGGGGGTAATCAGCCCCAGCATTTT | CASSPGGNQPQHF | TRBJ1-5 | NA | TRBV18 | NA
TGTGCCAGCAGTTTATCGAGGCGGGGGGGCCGGAGGGAGACCCAGTACTTC | CASSLSRRGGRRETQYF | TRBJ2-5 | TRBD2 | TRBV27 | once
TGTGCCAGCAGTCAAGGGGGACAGTCTCAGGAGACCCAGTACTTC | CASSQGGQSQETQYF | TRBJ2-5 | TRBD1 | TRBV5-5 | NA
TGTGCCAGCAGCCCCAGTCAAAGAGGGGCCTCTAGACGGGAGCAGTACTTC | CASSPSQRGASRREQYF | TRBJ2-7 | NA | TRBV27 | NA
TGCAGCGGGGTCGACGGGACAGGGGAGCGTGGTGAGCAGTTCTTC | CSGVDGTGERGEQFF | TRBJ2-1 | TRBD1 | TRBV29-1 | NA
TGTGCCAGCAGCTTGATGGGACAGGGGGCGCGTCAGCCCCAGCATTTT | CASSLMGQGARQPQHF | TRBJ1-5 | TRBD1 | TRBV5-4 | NA
TGTGCCAGCAGCTCCGGGGGTAGTGCAGATACGCAGTATTTT | CASSSGGSADTQYF | TRBJ2-3 | NA | TRBV7-2 | NA